The 25 T cell receptor beta chains below were found in one sample sequenced in a study of T-cell memory formation after mild COVID-19. One entry per CDR3 protein, called by TCRdb with MiXCR from the 5' RACE reads. The profile shows 250,000 or so distinct CDR3 sequences, more than 15% of them singletons. The sequenced sample consisted of PBMCs or a T cell subset sorted from them (not recorded which). Receptors originate from a man aged 18 to 29 who had mild COVID-19 (a few samples of this study predate the infection). Cell type and time point are not known.

This clonotype occurred a few times. CDR3 coding DNA: TGTGCCAGCAGCTTGTTGGGCAGCTCCTACGAGCAGTACGTC. Its translation: CASSLLGSSYEQYV. The V call is TRBV5-5, the J call TRBJ2-7, with D uncertain. Looked up from germline, CDR1 is SGHKS and CDR2 is YYEKEE (reference sequence). This CDR3 is 14 amino acids long. Deletions cut 1 base from V and 0 bases from J, with 8 bases between.

This chain joins TRBV5-1 and TRBJ1-6; no firm D call. CDR1 SGHRS and CDR2 YFSETQ come from the germline V gene. The CDR3 totals 15 residues. With 4 bases removed from V and 8 bases from J, the gap between germline ends came to 16 bases. The CDR3 sequence is CASSGGVGNDSPLHF. The CDR3 DNA sequence: TGCGCCAGCAGCGGCGGTGTGGGTAATGATTCACCCCTCCACTTT.

This chain connects TRBV7-3 to TRBJ1-6; no reliable D call. The CDR3 length is 13 residues. Germline values: CDR1 SGHTA, CDR2 FQGTGA. Trimming cost V 4 bases and J 8 bases, with 9 bases left between them. In DNA form, the CDR3 reads TGTGCCAGCAGCTGGAGGTGGGATTCACCCCTCCACTTT. Protein product: CASSWRWDSPLHF.

The chain has TRBV19 and TRBJ2-5; no clear D gene. The germline V gene encodes CDR1 LNHDA and CDR2 SQIVND (reference sequence). This CDR3 contains 14 residues. V shed 2 bases and J shed 3 bases, with 10 bases lying between them. CDR3 sequence reads: CASSISPSEETQYF. CDR3 in DNA: TGTGCCAGTAGTATATCCCCCTCTGAAGAGACCCAGTACTTC.

This clonotype was seen more than once but under ten times. The chain joins TRBV20-1 to TRBJ2-5; unclear D gene. Germline CDR1 and CDR2: DFQATT and SNEGSKA (reference sequence). Trimming shortened V by 5 bases and J by 2 bases, and 12 bases separated the two germline ends. CDR3 length: 13 residues. The CDR3 loop reads CSAPQGGQETQYF. The CDR3 region has the DNA TGCAGTGCTCCCCAAGGCGGACAAGAGACCCAGTACTTC.

A few counts support this clonotype. The chain carries TRBV5-1 and TRBJ2-3; 9 positions match TRBD2. This CDR3 is 12 amino acids long. Germline V gene data show CDR1 as SGHRS and CDR2 as YFSETQ. V shed 0 bases and J 12 bases; nucleotides not matched to a gene: 2. CDR3 in DNA: TGCGCCAGCAGCTTGGCTAGCGGGGACCAGTATTTT. It codes for CASSLASGDQYF.

Only a few counts were recorded for this clonotype. The chain has TRBV5-5 and TRBJ2-7; TRBD1 is a possible D gene (5 bases). This CDR3 has 14 residues. Trimming left V 0 bases short and J 6 bases short, with 13 bases between. Germline CDR1 and CDR2: SGHKS and YYEKEE (reference sequence). The CDR3 DNA sequence: TGTGCCAGCAGCTTGGGCCGGCAGGGCTTCGAGCAGTACGTC. It yields the protein CASSLGRQGFEQYV.

This clonotype appeared a few times. The chain carries TRBV20-1 and TRBJ2-3, with 8 bases identical to TRBD2. CDR3 length: 15 amino acids. Germline CDR1 reads DFQATT; CDR2 reads SNEGSKA (reference sequence). V lost 6 bases to trimming and J lost 4 bases; unmatched junction nucleotides: 12. CDR3 sequence reads: CSALVPSGGADTQYF. Written as DNA, the CDR3 is TGCAGTGCGCTAGTACCCAGCGGGGGAGCAGATACGCAGTATTTT.

This clonotype was counted only a few times. The chain is built from TRBV15 and TRBJ2-5; D may match TRBD1 or TRBD2 (5 bases each). Germline values: CDR1 LNHNV, CDR2 YYDKDF (reference sequence). With 0 bases removed from V and 7 bases from J, the gap between germline ends came to 15 bases. The CDR3 length is 15 residues. The DNA for the CDR3 is TGTGCCACCAGCAGAGAGGGACGGCAGGGCGGGACCCAGTACTTC. It yields the protein CATSREGRQGGTQYF.

J is TRBJ1-1 and V is TRBV12-3 or TRBV12-4, with no clear D. V was trimmed by 8 bases and J by 1 base, leaving 8 bases between them. The CDR3 is 12 residues long. CDR3: CASYRGNTEAFF. The CDR3 nucleotides read TGTGCCAGCTATAGAGGGAACACTGAAGCTTTCTTT.

This clonotype was counted only a few times. The chain combines TRBV7-9 with TRBJ1-5; D is unresolved. Trimming shortened V by 5 bases and J by 5 bases, and 16 bases separated the two germline ends. CDR1 SEHNR and CDR2 FQNEAQ come from the germline V gene (reference sequence). CDR3 length: 15 residues. In DNA, the CDR3 is TGTGCCAGCAGCAATGGGGTGGGTAGGGATCAGCCCCAGCATTTT. The encoded protein is CASSNGVGRDQPQHF.

Concerning this clonotype itself: At one end, the junction sequence differs from germline, possibly due to a read error. This chain connects TRBV7-9 to TRBJ2-3; D is unresolved. CDR3 length: 13 residues. Looked up from germline, CDR1 is SEHNR and CDR2 is FQNEAQ (reference sequence). The CDR3 protein is CASSPRSTETQYF. For the CDR3, the DNA is TGTGCCAGCAGCCCGAGAAGCACAGAAACGCAGTATTTT.

This clonotype has more than one count but fewer than ten. J is TRBJ1-2 and V is TRBV30, with 7 bases matching TRBD1. There are 13 residues in the CDR3. Germline V lookup: CDR1 GTSNPN, CDR2 SVGIG (reference sequence). Trimming cost V 2 bases and J 7 bases; bases outside gene matches: 7. CDR3 coding DNA: TGTGCCTGGAGTTATAGAGGGGGCCTTGGCTACACCTTC. It translates to CAWSYRGGLGYTF.

The chain carries TRBV7-8 and TRBJ1-3; TRBD1 agrees at 9 bases. Germline assignment: CDR1 SGHVS and CDR2 FQNEAQ. V shed 5 bases and J 1 base; nucleotides not matched to a gene: 3. This CDR3 comprises 15 residues. CDR3 bases: TGTGCCAGCAGCGTACAGGGGGCTTCTGGAAACACCATATATTTT. It codes for CASSVQGASGNTIYF.

V is TRBV11-2 and J is TRBJ2-5; a possible D gene is TRBD2 (6 bases). The CDR3 is made up of 14 amino acids. The germline CDR1 and CDR2 sequences are SGHAT and FQNNGV. Trimming stripped 1 base from V and 6 bases from J, with 12 bases between. The CDR3 protein is CASSLAPAGQTQYF. The CDR3 DNA reads as TGTGCCAGCAGCTTAGCCCCCGCGGGGCAGACCCAGTACTTC.

The chain employs TRBV20-1 and TRBJ1-2, with D unclear. V shed 6 bases and J shed 0 bases, with 2 bases lying between them. Looked up from germline, CDR1 is DFQATT and CDR2 is SNEGSKA (reference sequence). CDR3 length: 10 residues. The CDR3 sequence is CSAANYGYTF. In DNA form, the CDR3 reads TGCAGTGCGGCTAACTATGGCTACACCTTC.

This clonotype was counted many times. CDR3 sequence reads: CASSQSGSGELFF. CDR3 DNA: TGTGCCAGCAGCCAGAGTGGCAGCGGGGAGCTGTTTTTT. The chain couples TRBV4-2 to TRBJ2-2; D remains unclear. The germline V gene encodes CDR1 LGHNA and CDR2 YNFKEQ. This CDR3 spans 13 amino acids. V gave up 3 bases and J gave up 7 bases, with 9 bases separating them.

This clonotype has a handful of counts. The chain is built from TRBV18 and TRBJ2-3; 8 bases line up with TRBD2. Germline CDR1 reads KGHSH; CDR2 reads LQKENI. Losses at the gene ends were 3 bases for V and 2 bases for J; bases not matched to a gene: 4. The CDR3 totals 15 residues. CDR3 residues: CASSPSGAYTDTQYF. CDR3 in DNA: TGTGCCAGCTCACCTAGCGGGGCTTACACAGATACGCAGTATTTT. The whole variable domain, filled in from reference TRBV18 and TRBJ2-3, reads NAGVMQNPRHLVRRRGQEARLRCSPMKGHSHVYWYRQLPEEGLKFMVYLQKENIIDESGMPKERFSAEFPKEGPSILRIQQVVRGDSAAYFCASSPSGAYTDTQYFGPGTRLTVL.

This chain uses TRBV7-3 with TRBJ2-1; D may be TRBD1 or TRBD2 (6 bases each). The CDR3 is 15 amino acids. The germline V and J ends were trimmed by 3 bases and 6 bases, with 15 bases remaining between them. Germline V gives CDR1 SGHTA, CDR2 FQGTGA. The CDR3 DNA is TGTGCCAGCAGCTTCTGGGGGGCCCGGGCCAATGAGCAGTTCTTC. Translated, it gives CASSFWGARANEQFF.

J is TRBJ2-3 and V is TRBV5-1; the D gene is possibly TRBD1 (8 bases). The CDR3 runs 14 residues. Trimming removed 5 bases from V and 2 bases from J, with 12 bases in between. The germline V gene has CDR1 SGHRS and CDR2 YFSETQ. CDR3 residues: CASRQGGDTDTQYF. The DNA of the CDR3 is TGCGCCAGCAGACAGGGGGGGGACACAGATACGCAGTATTTT. Together with reference TRBV5-1 and TRBJ2-3, the CDR3 gives the full variable domain: KAGVTQTPRYLIKTRGQQVTLSCSPISGHRSVSWYQQTPGQGLQFLFEYFSETQRNKGNFPGRFSGRQFSNSRSEMNVSTLELGDSALYLCASRQGGDTDTQYFGPGTRLTVL.

CDR3 protein: CASSSTPSSTDTQYF. Written as DNA, the CDR3 is TGTGCCAGCAGCTCCACTCCGTCGAGCACAGATACGCAGTATTTT. V is TRBV7-9 and J is TRBJ2-3; D unclear. The CDR3 totals 15 residues. CDR1 and CDR2 (germline): SEHNR, FQNEAQ (reference sequence). Trimming pared 4 bases from V and 0 bases from J, leaving 11 bases between.

This chain uses TRBV9 with TRBJ1-2, with 9 nucleotides matching TRBD1. The CDR3 consists of 17 residues. Unmatched junction bases numbered 13, after V lost 5 bases and J lost 2 bases. Germline V gene lookup returns CDR1 SGDLS and CDR2 YYNGEE. DNA of the CDR3: TGTGCCAGCAGTGGGGTTCTTAGGGGACAGGGAAACTATGGCTACACCTTC. Protein sequence: CASSGVLRGQGNYGYTF.

This clonotype was counted only a few times. The chain employs TRBV4-1 and TRBJ2-2; D remains ambiguous. V lost 3 bases, J lost 1 base, and 6 bases lay in between. Germline lookup yields CDR1 MGHRA and CDR2 YSYEKL. This CDR3 contains 14 residues. The CDR3 loop is CASSHYGNTGELFF. In DNA, the CDR3 is TGCGCCAGCAGCCACTACGGGAACACCGGGGAGCTGTTTTTT.

This clonotype was seen only a few times. The V and J genes are TRBV12-3 or TRBV12-4 and TRBJ2-3; D is ambiguous. Trimming removed 1 base at V and 7 bases at J, with 6 bases between. CDR3 length equals 12 residues. The CDR3 region is CASSLEGYTQYF. CDR3 sequence (DNA): TGTGCCAGCAGTTTAGAGGGCTATACGCAGTATTTT.

This clonotype came up a few times. J is TRBJ2-3 and V is TRBV20-1, with D perhaps matching TRBD1 (5 bases). With 5 bases removed from V and 0 bases from J, the gap between germline ends came to 12 bases. From germline, CDR1 is DFQATT and CDR2 SNEGSKA (reference sequence). There are 14 residues in the CDR3. The CDR3 nucleotides read TGCAGTGCTTGTACGACAGCTAGCACAGATACGCAGTATTTT. Protein: CSACTTASTDTQYF.